The clone carrying this T cell receptor beta chain turned up a few times. Its antigen is currently unknown. This entry is derived from a study of cytomegalovirus exposure and HLA in healthy donors. On the study more broadly: From donors who were HLA-typed, an early data release held about 85 million unique TCRs.

Whole-study findings and limits: Researchers reported that three CMV-associated chains were confirmed in vitro as CMV antigen-specific. Most sequenced TCRs were rare (though some public TCRs occurred in many donors). In a later analysis, V- and J-gene trimming of beta chains associated with a DCLRE1C missense variant, replicated independently.

The CDR3 consists of 15 residues. Germline CDR1 reads SGHAT; CDR2 reads FQNNGV. With 4 bases clipped from V and 9 bases from J, the junction kept 6 bases outside the gene matches. The PCR was carried out with 60 Vbeta primers and 13 Jbeta primers. This table comes from immunoSEQ multiplex PCR, and its TCRdb copy is limited to in-frame clones, with some not included. The sample yields about 83,000 clones, less than 85% seen once. The chain is built from TRBV11-2 and TRBJ2-1; 13 bases are a match to TRBD2. The source is a man between 60 and 70 years old in good health and CMV-seronegative. Specimen: PBMCs. The CDR3 DNA is TGTGCCAGCAGCTCCACTAGCGGGGGGGTTGGTGAGCAGTTCTTC. Encoded protein: CASSSTSGGVGEQFF. The whole variable domain, remainder taken from reference TRBV11-2 and TRBJ2-1, is EAGVAQSPRYKIIEKRQSVAFWCNPISGHATLYWYQQILGQGPKLLIQFQNNGVVDDSQLPKDRFSAERLKGVDSTLKIQPAKLEDSAVYLCASSSTSGGVGEQFFGPGTRLTVL.